In its sample, the clone carrying this T cell receptor beta chain was seen once. The antigen is unknown. The sample is drawn from a study of cytomegalovirus exposure and HLA in healthy donors. Germline values: CDR1 MDHEN, CDR2 SYDVKM. V trimming: 7 bases; J trimming: 4 bases; junction bases outside the gene matches: 6. The CDR3 runs 13 residues. Notes on the study in general: The authors later found TCR association rates varying by HLA locus, with DRB1 most and HLA-C fewest. A few of the chains that were CMV-associated were confirmed in vitro to be specific for CMV antigens.

Amplification used 60 Vbeta primers and 13 Jbeta primers. Data came from immunoSEQ multiplex PCR; TCRdb stores just in-frame clones and leaves some out. The table lists around 140,000 clones, approximately 61% of them singletons. The TCR comes from a woman aged 40-49 years in good health and CMV-seronegative. The rearrangement joins TRBV28 to TRBJ1-2, with 7 bases matching TRBD1. The sequencing input was PBMCs. CDR3 amino acids: CASTTDRAYGYTF. Here the CDR3 DNA reads TGTGCCAGCACCACTGACAGGGCCTATGGCTACACCTTC.